The clone carrying this T cell receptor (beta chain) has only a few counts. Its antigen is still unknown. Time point noted: baseline pretreatment blood. The treatment denotes: 15 Gy SBRT to primary tumor, nephrectomy 4 weeks later. Radiation-treated patients gave blood at baseline, week 2 and week 4. This entry is derived from a study of radiation and T cells in renal cell carcinoma. V lost 4 bases and J lost 1, with 7 bases in between. The CDR3 consists of 13 residues. Germline lookup yields CDR1 MRHNA and CDR2 SNTAGT. TCRdb's copy holds only in-frame clones and misses some; the assay was immunoSEQ multiplex PCR. The sample records 100,000 to 150,000 clones, approximately 78% being singletons. Overall study findings and caveats: From baseline, blood top tumor clonotypes peaked at 2 weeks post-radiation. Baseline intratumoral clonotype presence is unknown without pretreatment biopsies.

The TCR originated in an older woman with renal cell carcinoma. The sequencing used blood, collected from a patient whose treatment included radiotherapy and nephrectomy. The chain links TRBV6-4 to TRBJ1-1, with D maybe TRBD1 (5 bases). In nucleotides, the CDR3 is TGTGCCAGCAGTGCGACAGCGAACACTGAAGCTTTCTTT. Residues: CASSATANTEAFF.